This TCR beta chain was profiled in a study of blood T cells in healthy people across ages. Study-level results: Diversity was higher, and naive CD4+ cells more numerous, in long-lived donors than in aged donors.

Turning to this clonotype: Its antigen remains unidentified.

In each sample, at least 6 million PBMCs were isolated. A second PCR of 7 to 11 cycles used a sample-barcoded 5' primer and a J-beta primer mix. TCRdb processed the 5' RACE reads anew with MiXCR; each CDR3 protein has one entry. The sample holds roughly 1.6 million distinct CDR3 sequences, 30% to 40% seen once. This TCR came from a woman aged 25 to 39 in good health. Sequenced material: blood.

CDR3 DNA sequence: TGTGCCAGCAGTTTATCCTGGCGGGGGTACAATGAGCAGTTCTTC. Translation: CASSLSWRGYNEQFF. The chain employs TRBV27 and TRBJ2-1, with 7 bases aligning to TRBD2. There are 15 residues in the CDR3. Germline CDR1 MNHEY, CDR2 SMNVEV (reference sequence). Trimming cost V 0 bases and J 4 bases; bases outside gene matches: 3.